This T cell receptor beta chain was recovered during a study of OX40 agonist ivuxolimab in advanced cancers. About the full investigation: Ivuxolimab, which targeted the costimulatory receptor OX40 (CD134), was an agonistic, fully human IgG2 monoclonal antibody. Partial responses occurred in three dose-escalation patients: two with cutaneous melanoma and one with hepatocellular carcinoma. The purpose of peripheral TCRbeta sequencing was to test whether ivuxolimab changed TCR sequence diversity and led to clonal T-cell expansion. Patients were allowed to have had prior anti-PD-1, anti-PD-L1 or anti-CTLA-4 therapy, and around two fifths of the dose-escalation patients had been treated with checkpoint inhibitors. The monotherapy dose-escalation portion (N of about 47 patients) of the phase I ivuxolimab trial is reported in the paper. In the dose-escalation cohort, more than 75% of patients were male, and the mean age was approximately 60 years, with a range of about 23 to 85. Of the roughly 52 dose-escalation patients, hepatocellular carcinoma was present in about 20, melanoma in some 15, renal cell carcinoma in 9 and head and neck cancer in 9. Intravenous ivuxolimab was administered to patients every 2 weeks at six dose levels: 0.01, 0.1, 0.3, 1.5, 3 and 10 mg/kg. Overall results and qualifications from the work: At doses of 0.1 to 3.0 mg/kg, clonal expansion of both CD4+ and CD8+ T cells in blood was seen between baseline and week 6. On average, CD8+ T cells showed more expanded clones than CD4+ T cells after ivuxolimab. In the 0.1-3.0 mg/kg groups, partial responders were among the patients with the lowest normalized peripheral clonal expansion, particularly in CD8+ T cells. Antigen specificity was not determined for the clonally expanded peripheral T cells. Low levels of normalized T-cell clonal expansion were also seen in some patients who did not respond.

This clone was recorded only once. Its cognate antigen has yet to be identified. Within one base of it there is no much larger clone, and no base qualities were kept. For sequencing of the TCRbeta CDR3 region, genomic DNA was extracted from the sorted cells. The immunoSEQ Assay was used to sequence the TCRbeta CDR3 regions. The table comes from immuneACCESS by way of TCRdb, which keeps in-frame sequences with V and J called. Part of the clones is missing from these tables; in studies checked, under half for an unresolved V gene and the rest for unknown reasons. This sample lists under 20,000 clones; about 70% were detected once. About 21% of the sample lies in the top ten. The trial excluded patients who had a history of autoimmune disease or who were on systemic immunosuppression. Peripheral blood for TCR sequencing was drawn from every dose cohort at baseline, at cycle 4 day 1 and at cycle 7 day 1. Samples were obtained from an open-label, multicenter, first-in-human phase I dose-escalation trial of ivuxolimab. Adults with locally advanced or metastatic melanoma, renal cell carcinoma, hepatocellular carcinoma or head and neck squamous cell carcinoma were enrolled in the trial. Before TCR sequencing, CD4+ T cells and CD8+ T cells were sorted from peripheral blood as separate populations.

The sequencing used CD4+ or CD8+ T cells sorted from blood, collected in a trial of the OX40 agonist ivuxolimab. The clonotype was recovered from an adult with an advanced solid tumor such as melanoma, head and neck, liver or kidney cancer.

For the CDR3, the sequence is CASSQIGGLAPYEQYF. In nucleotide form, the sequence is TGTGCCAGCAGCCAAATAGGGGGACTAGCGCCCTACGAGCAGTACTTC. The V and J genes are TRBV7-2 and TRBJ2-7; 10 middle bases align to TRBD2. Reading the germline V gene gives CDR1 SGHTA and CDR2 FQGNSA. The CDR3 runs 16 amino acids, cysteine and phenylalanine included. Left in the record is the CDR3 DNA by itself, 48 bases read in frame from the first base. V trim: 5 bases; J trim: 2 bases; unmatched bases: 9. The full variable domain, with segments outside the CDR3 supplied by the reference TRBV7-2 and TRBJ2-7 proteins, appears as GAGVSQSPSNKVTEKGKDVELRCDPISGHTALYWYRQSLGQGLEFLIYFQGNSAPDKSGLPSDRFSAERTGGSVSTLTIQRTQQEDSAVYLCASSQIGGLAPYEQYFGPGTRLTVT.